This T cell receptor beta chain was sequenced for a study of blood T cell repertoires in COVID-19. Study-wide context: PBMCs, B-cell-depleted T cells, or T cells provided the cDNA or gDNA that made up the material.

Self-reported history from a screening survey and questionnaire set each donor's cohort. Before being deemed recovered, Cohort 3 donors had two negative PCRs, clearance, or symptom resolution. How the authors handled the data: From reference gene primer amplification, estimates of nucleated cell counts were derived. The table came from immunoSEQ multiplex PCR; TCRdb's copy has only in-frame clones and leaves some out. V and J calls and clone size are given by that table; D and trimming were obtained from the DNA. The sample yields approximately 280,000 clones, about 89% seen once. Between the trimmed V and J ends, which lost 3 bases and 5 bases, there was a span of 13 bases. The CDR3 extends over 13 amino acids. The germline V gene encodes CDR1 DFQATT and CDR2 SNEGSKA (reference sequence).

The chain is built from TRBV20-1 and TRBJ2-5, with D possibly being TRBD2 (6 bases). This receptor was taken from a woman under 30 who had recovered from COVID-19. The sample comprised PBMCs or T cells enriched from blood (not recorded which). In nucleotides, the CDR3 is TGCAGTGCTAGTAGCGGATTAGGGGAGACCCAGTACTTC. Translation gives CSASSGLGETQYF.